This TCR beta chain was sequenced during a study of OX40 agonist ivuxolimab in advanced cancers. Study-level background: Patients were treated with ivuxolimab, an agonistic anti-OX40 (CD134) antibody.

Here immunoSEQ multiplex PCR was the method, and the copy in TCRdb shows in-frame clones only, minus some. The sample has around 79,000 clones; about 89% are singletons. Concerning this clone itself: Antigen: not known.

Study results and caveats: Clonal expansion from baseline to week 6 occurred in both CD4+ and CD8+ T cells.

Losses at the gene ends were 8 bases for V and 0 bases for J; bases not matched to a gene: 3. This CDR3 comprises 14 residues. The V gene's germline CDR1 is SGHAT and CDR2 FQDESV (reference sequence). The material was CD4+ or CD8+ T cells sorted from blood, obtained in a trial of the OX40 agonist ivuxolimab. The rearrangement uses TRBV11-1 and TRBJ2-3, with 9 bases lining up with TRBD1. This clonotype was obtained from an adult with an advanced solid tumor such as melanoma, head and neck, liver or kidney cancer. For the CDR3, the DNA is TGTGCCAGCTTCGGGACAGGGAGCACAGATACGCAGTATTTT. Its protein product is CASFGTGSTDTQYF.